This T cell receptor (beta chain) comes out of a study of cytomegalovirus exposure and HLA in healthy donors. Study-level points and caveats: Later analysis associated a missense DCLRE1C variant with TCR beta V- and J-gene trimming. Across donors, presence/absence analyses took sequencing depth to be roughly uniform.

About this clone: What it binds is unknown.

This PCR relied on a set of 60 Vbeta primers and 13 Jbeta primers. The protocol was immunoSEQ multiplex PCR, while the TCRdb copy is restricted to in-frame clones and leaves out a portion. The data hold about 140,000 clones, with around 82% observed a single time. Healthy bone marrow donors formed the donor group. Germline V CDR1 and CDR2: SGHRS, YFSETQ. This CDR3 contains 15 residues. V trimming: 4 bases; J trimming: 1 base; junction bases outside the gene matches: 5. Source material: PBMCs. The chain is built from TRBV5-1 and TRBJ2-1; 7 bases line up with TRBD2. The sequence derives from a man aged 18 to 29 in good health and CMV-seropositive. For the CDR3, the DNA is TGCGCCAGCAGCGCAGGGAGGGGTTCCTACAATGAGCAGTTCTTC. It codes for CASSAGRGSYNEQFF.